Sequencing of this TCR beta chain was carried out in a study of blood T cell repertoires in COVID-19. Methods used by the authors: Amplified reference gene primers provided the basis for estimating nucleated cell counts. Assay used: immunoSEQ multiplex PCR; TCRdb lists only in-frame clones, some missing. V and J calls and clone size are copied from that table; D and trimming were computed from the DNA. Altogether about 170,000 clones are present, 88% being singletons, with the ten largest covering around 2%. Germline V gene sequence: CDR1 SGHRS, CDR2 YFSETQ. This CDR3 region has 13 residues. V lost 4 bases and J lost 4; bases outside the gene matches: 1.

This TCR was recovered from a man aged 50 to 59 who had recovered from COVID-19. The sequencing input was peripheral blood. The rearrangement links TRBV5-1 to TRBJ1-3, with 8 positions matching TRBD1. Here the CDR3 reads CASSRDRGNTIYF. CDR3 coding DNA: TGCGCCAGCAGCCGGGACAGGGGAAACACCATATATTTT.